The 19 T cell receptor beta chains presented below share a single source sample, sequenced in a study of blood T cell repertoires in COVID-19. Produced via immunoSEQ multiplex PCR; TCRdb's table is partial and in-frame only. The sample carries 300,000 to 450,000 clones, roughly 85% recorded once. Sequenced: peripheral blood. The receptors shown here come from a woman aged 18-35 years with acute or convalescent COVID-19.

The rearrangement joins TRBV5-4 to TRBJ1-1, with 8 positions matching TRBD1. V lost 4 bases to trimming and J lost 1 base; unmatched junction nucleotides: 3. This CDR3 comprises 14 residues. The germline V gene encodes CDR1 SGHNT and CDR2 YYREEE (reference sequence). For the CDR3, the DNA is TGTGCCAGCAGCAGGACAGGGACGAACACTGAAGCTTTCTTT. Translation: CASSRTGTNTEAFF. Combining the CDR3 with reference TRBV5-4 and TRBJ1-1 gives the whole variable domain ETGVTQSPTHLIKTRGQQVTLRCSSQSGHNTVSWYQQALGQGPQFIFQYYREEENGRGNFPPRFSGLQFPNYSSELNVNALELDDSALYLCASSRTGTNTEAFFGQGTRLTVV.

The CDR3 nucleotides are TGTGCCAGCTTCGACTTCTCCTACGAGCAGTACTTC. It translates to CASFDFSYEQYF. The chain carries TRBV2 and TRBJ2-7; D uncertain. Trimming pared 8 bases from V and 0 bases from J, leaving 8 bases between. There are 12 residues in the CDR3. CDR1 is SNHLY, CDR2 FYNNEI, per germline.

J is TRBJ2-7 and V is TRBV30; 7 positions match TRBD1. The CDR3 is 18 residues long. The J segment lost 0 bases and the V segment lost 0 bases, leaving 14 bases of the junction unmatched. Germline V gene sequence: CDR1 GTSNPN, CDR2 SVGIG (reference sequence). Here the CDR3 reads CAWSVARIGGDGSYEQYF. In DNA form, the CDR3 reads TGTGCCTGGAGTGTAGCCAGAATAGGGGGCGACGGCTCCTACGAGCAGTACTTC.

The chain uses TRBV6-1 and TRBJ2-3, with 7 bases identical to TRBD2. V was pared by 4 bases and J by 2 bases, with 9 bases of the junction left unmatched. The germline V gene encodes CDR1 MNHNS and CDR2 SASEGT. There are 16 residues in the CDR3. The CDR3: CASSGGASGITDTQYF. Here the CDR3 DNA reads TGTGCCAGCAGTGGTGGGGCTAGCGGTATCACAGATACGCAGTATTTT.

CDR3 bases: TGTGCCAGCAGCTCCGGGACAGTGAATCAGCCCCAGCATTTT. It specifies CASSSGTVNQPQHF. The J gene is TRBJ1-5, the V gene TRBV7-2, with TRBD1 matching 7 bases. V shed 4 bases, J shed 4 bases, and the junction held 4 bases outside the gene matches. The germline V gene has CDR1 SGHTA and CDR2 FQGNSA. This CDR3 has 14 amino acids.

V usage is TRBV5-1 and J usage is TRBJ2-1, with a possible D match to TRBD1 (7 bases). Germline V lookup: CDR1 SGHRS, CDR2 YFSETQ. V lost 3 bases and J lost 0, with 10 bases in between. This CDR3 has 15 amino acids. CDR3 residues: CASSWQGGSYNEQFF. CDR3 in DNA: TGCGCCAGCAGCTGGCAGGGGGGCTCCTACAATGAGCAGTTCTTC.

The V call is TRBV24-1, the J call TRBJ1-2; 7 nucleotides match TRBD1. This CDR3 is 15 amino acids long. From germline, CDR1 is KGHDR and CDR2 SFDVKD. The trim removed 0 bases at V and 2 bases at J, leaving 2 bases unmatched. The CDR3 DNA reads as TGTGCCACCAGTGATTTGGACAGGGAAAACTATGGCTACACCTTC. Amino acids: CATSDLDRENYGYTF.

The V gene is TRBV24-1, the J gene TRBJ2-7, with 11 bases matching TRBD2. The J segment lost 6 bases and the V segment lost 1 base, leaving 10 bases of the junction unmatched. Germline loops: CDR1 KGHDR, CDR2 SFDVKD. This CDR3 spans 17 amino acids. The CDR3 nucleotides read TGTGCCACCAGTGATTTTACGGGACTAGCGGAAAGTGGCGAGCAGTACTTC. Protein: CATSDFTGLAESGEQYF.

The gene calls are TRBV11-1 and TRBJ2-3; tentative D call: TRBD2 (5 bases). CDR3 length: 14 residues. Germline CDR1 is SGHAT and CDR2 is FQDESV (reference sequence). V lost 1 base and J lost 0, with 5 bases in between. CDR3 sequence: CASSLGGSTDTQYF. CDR3 in DNA: TGTGCCAGCAGCTTAGGCGGGAGCACAGATACGCAGTATTTT.

This clone was counted only a few times. The V and J genes are TRBV4-1 and TRBJ1-1, with no clear D. The germline CDR1 and CDR2 sequences are MGHRA and YSYEKL. The CDR3 spans 14 residues. Trimming cost V 1 base and J 10 bases, with 16 bases left between them. Written as DNA, the CDR3 is TGCGCCAGCAGCCAAGGGGTATTTGGAGAGCGAGCTTTCTTT. Protein product: CASSQGVFGERAFF.

V gene TRBV19 combines with J gene TRBJ2-3, with D possibly TRBD2 on 5 matching bases. CDR1 is LNHDA and CDR2 is SQIVND in the germline V gene (reference sequence). This CDR3 comprises 12 residues. Trimming left V 10 bases short and J 2 bases short, with 10 bases between. The CDR3 is CATGLNTDTQYF. The CDR3 coding sequence is TGTGCCACTGGACTCAACACAGATACGCAGTATTTT.

V and J are TRBV2 and TRBJ1-3; no definite D call. In germline, CDR1 is SNHLY, CDR2 FYNNEI. The CDR3 totals 13 residues. Trimming shortened V by 9 bases and J by 0 bases, and 9 bases separated the two germline ends. Written as DNA, the CDR3 is TGTGCCAGTTCACCGGGCTCTGGAAACACCATATATTTT. This encodes CASSPGSGNTIYF.

The rearrangement joins TRBV28 to TRBJ2-7; D is possibly TRBD1 (6 bases). The CDR3 totals 12 residues. Per the germline V gene, CDR1 is MDHEN and CDR2 is SYDVKM. Trimming cost V 7 bases and J 3 bases, with 10 bases left between them. CDR3: CASTTQGYEQYF. In nucleotides, the CDR3 is TGTGCCAGCACTACACAGGGCTACGAGCAGTACTTC.

The chain has TRBV27 and TRBJ2-7; D unresolved. The length of the CDR3 is 12 residues. Germline assignment: CDR1 MNHEY and CDR2 SMNVEV (reference sequence). The ends were cut back, 1 base at V and 6 bases at J, with 7 bases in the middle. The CDR3 here is CASSLLNGEQYF. CDR3 sequence (DNA): TGTGCCAGCAGTTTATTGAACGGCGAGCAGTACTTC.

This clone was seen only a few times. The chain carries TRBV5-4 and TRBJ1-2; 7 positions match TRBD1. Looked up from germline, CDR1 is SGHNT and CDR2 is YYREEE (reference sequence). V shed 5 bases and J 7 bases; nucleotides not matched to a gene: 8. The CDR3 is 13 amino acids. Here the CDR3 DNA reads TGTGCCAGCAGACCGACAGGGTTCGGTGGCTACACCTTC. This codes for CASRPTGFGGYTF.

The chain couples TRBV12-5 to TRBJ1-1; weak D call: TRBD1 (5 bases). Trimming took 0 bases from V and 1 from J, leaving 6 bases between them. The germline gives CDR1 LGHNT, CDR2 FRNRAP. This CDR3 region has 14 residues. The CDR3 here is CASGLVGANTEAFF. DNA of the CDR3: TGTGCTAGTGGTTTGGTAGGGGCGAACACTGAAGCTTTCTTT.

The V gene is TRBV30, the J gene TRBJ2-7, with D perhaps TRBD1 (5 bases). This CDR3 spans 14 amino acids. Germline-derived CDR1 and CDR2 are GTSNPN and SVGIG (reference sequence). V was shortened by 0 bases and J by 1 base, with 10 bases between the two germline ends. The CDR3 bases are TGTGCCTGGAGTGTGCCAGGGTTATCCTACGAGCAGTACTTC. Amino acid sequence: CAWSVPGLSYEQYF.

This chain uses TRBV6-5 with TRBJ1-1; maybe TRBD1 (6 bases). The CDR3 is 13 amino acids. CDR1 MNHEY and CDR2 SVGAGI come from the germline V gene. Deletions cut 8 bases from V and 3 bases from J, with 13 bases between. The CDR3: CASSRRGDTEAFF. Written as DNA, the CDR3 is TGTGCCAGCTCCCGCAGGGGCGACACTGAAGCTTTCTTT.

This clone was detected once. The chain couples TRBV12-5 to TRBJ1-2; D gene unclear. V lost 3 bases and J lost 2, with 10 bases in between. From germline, CDR1 is LGHNT and CDR2 FRNRAP. This CDR3 region has 14 residues. The CDR3 DNA follows: TGTGCTAGTGGTTTTGGCTCCACGAACTATGGCTACACCTTC. Its protein product is CASGFGSTNYGYTF. The variable domain in full, completed from reference TRBV12-5 and TRBJ1-2, reads DARVTQTPRHKVTEMGQEVTMRCQPILGHNTVFWYRQTMMQGLELLAYFRNRAPLDDSGMPKDRFSAEMPDATLATLKIQPSEPRDSAVYFCASGFGSTNYGYTFGSGTRLTVV.